These T cell receptor beta chains were read from a single sample in a study of CD8 T cells in ankylosing spondylitis. MiXCR, run by TCRdb on the 5' RACE reads, gives a single entry per CDR3 protein. The table has 290,000 or so distinct CDR3 sequences, more than 20% seen once; the top ten hold 3% to 4%. The sample was blood, either unsorted or a sorted T cell fraction (not recorded which). The receptors were sampled from a female donor with ankylosing spondylitis or in good health (not recorded which). Each CDR3 is given with its conserved first and last residue. Some rows mark clone size as missing; the rest say once, few, many or name a class of expanded clone.

J gene,V gene,clone size,CDR3 protein
TRBJ1-4,TRBV7-2,few,CASSYGANEKLFF
TRBJ2-7,TRBV20-1,few,CSARAGGSHYEQYF
TRBJ2-1,TRBV5-4,few,CASSPEFGNEQFF
TRBJ2-1,TRBV12-3/TRBV12-4,few,CASGLRSLAGASSYNEQFF
TRBJ2-1,TRBV10-3,many,CAISESPDGEQFF
TRBJ1-2,TRBV12-3/TRBV12-4,few,CASSPSLTAYGYTF
TRBJ2-1,TRBV9,.,CASSGGGVQFF
TRBJ1-4,TRBV12-3/TRBV12-4,few,CASSRTGRSNEKLFF
TRBJ2-6,TRBV3-1,.,CASSQVGVLSGANVLTF
TRBJ1-1,TRBV28,.,CASSFPTGKAFF
TRBJ2-7,TRBV28,few,CASSLSPGGRSHYEQYF
TRBJ2-3,TRBV20-1,.,CSAPRGGVTDTQYF
TRBJ2-5,TRBV24-1,.,CATSQEGTETQYF
TRBJ1-6,TRBV20-1,.,CSARAPQQYNSPLHF
TRBJ2-3,TRBV28,few,CASSLPFRRGWATDTQYF
TRBJ2-6,TRBV18,few,CASSPRAGVGANVLTF
TRBJ2-1,TRBV20-1,.,CSARAGGSRDEQFF
TRBJ1-1,TRBV6-2/TRBV6-3,.,CASSYRSMNTEAFF
TRBJ2-2,TRBV20-1,.,CSASWGGAGELFF
TRBJ2-5,TRBV6-5,.,CASSYANRIQETQYF
TRBJ1-2,TRBV20-1,.,CSARRGDYGYTF
TRBJ1-5,TRBV23-1,few,CASSQYREGNQPQHF